The 26 T cell receptor beta chains listed next were all sequenced from one sample in a study of T cell clonality in common variable immunodeficiency. Clones were read by immunoSEQ multiplex PCR, and TCRdb kept only the in-frame ones, dropping some. The record shows 52,000 or so clones for this sample, with no singletons present. The sequencing input was peripheral blood mononuclear cells. The receptors were gathered from a person between 18 and 75 years old in good health.

This clone was observed many times. Coverage ceases 3 residues before the CDR3 finishes, and the germline J gene fills in the end. The chain recombines TRBV5-1 with TRBJ2-1, with 8 bases fitting TRBD2. CDR1 and CDR2 from the germline V gene are SGHRS and YFSETQ. This CDR3 has 15 amino acids. With 1 base clipped from V and 9 bases from J, the junction kept 9 bases outside the gene matches. CDR3 region: CASSLLLGGGTEQFF. The part of the CDR3 DNA that was read is TGCGCCAGCAGCTTGTTACTCGGGGGGGGGACTGAG.

This clone has ten or more counts. The read halts 3 residues ahead of the CDR3 end, with the missing end drawn from the germline J gene. V gene TRBV19 combines with J gene TRBJ1-4, with D possibly being TRBD1 (5 bases). There are 15 residues in the CDR3. V lost 5 bases and J 8 bases, leaving 18 bases between the germline ends. Germline V lookup: CDR1 LNHDA, CDR2 SQIVND (reference sequence). CDR3 bases read: TGTGCCAGTAGTTGGCCAGGGAAAGAAGGCGAAAAA. As protein: CASSWPGKEGEK. The whole CDR3 sequence is CASSWPGKEGEKLFF.

This clone was seen repeatedly, ten times or more. Coverage ceases 3 residues before the CDR3 finishes, and the germline J gene fills in the end. The V call is TRBV12-3 or TRBV12-4, the J call TRBJ2-7, with TRBD2 as a possible D gene (6 bases). The CDR3 has 13 residues. V lost 0 bases to trimming and J lost 3 bases, with 6 bases between them. The CDR3 loop reads CASSLASGYEQYF. The covered CDR3 bases are TGTGCCAGCAGTTTAGCTAGCGGCTACGAG.

There are many counts of this clone. Read coverage stops 3 residues before the CDR3 terminus; the germline J gene supplies the remainder. The chain is built from TRBV6-1 and TRBJ1-2; D might be TRBD1 (6 bases). The CDR3 consists of 15 residues. Germline loops: CDR1 MNHNS, CDR2 SASEGT. The sequenced part of the CDR3 DNA is TGTGCCAGCAGTGAAAACGTTCGGGGGGCCAAGGGC. Translation: CASSENVRGAKG. The full-length CDR3 reads as CASSENVRGAKGYTF.

This clone was detected many times. The read ends 3 residues early relative to the CDR3; the germline J gene fills the gap. The genes are TRBV4-1 and TRBJ2-1, with 11 bases aligning to TRBD2. Germline V gives CDR1 MGHRA, CDR2 YSYEKL. The CDR3 extends over 17 amino acids. V dropped 2 bases and J dropped 6; count of bases not matched to a gene: 9. CDR3 region: CASSQTPTSGGSNEQFF. The CDR3 bases that were read are TGCGCCAGCAGCCAAACACCCACTAGCGGGGGTAGCAATGAG.

This clone was detected many times. The CDR3 goes on 3 residues after the read ends, and that part is filled in from the germline J gene. This chain uses TRBV5-1 with TRBJ1-4; TRBD1 is a possible D gene (5 bases). The CDR3 loop spans 15 amino acids. Germline V gives CDR1 SGHRS, CDR2 YFSETQ. Incomplete CDR3 DNA: TGCGCCAGCAGCTTGACGGAGGCTGGGGCCAACGTA. Translated, it gives CASSLTEAGANV. In full, the CDR3 is CASSLTEAGANVLFF.

This clone has a count of ten or more. Read coverage stops 3 residues before the CDR3 terminus; the germline J gene supplies the remainder. The gene calls are TRBV20-1 and TRBJ2-1; 9 bases are shared with TRBD2. J gave up 9 bases and V 5 bases, and 20 bases lay outside the gene matches. The germline V gene encodes CDR1 DFQATT and CDR2 SNEGSKA (reference sequence). CDR3 length: 17 amino acids. CDR3 amino acids: CSARYGKGLAGFGEQFF. The CDR3 bases that were read are TGCAGTGCTCGTTACGGGAAGGGGCTAGCGGGATTCGGTGAG.

There are many counts of this clone. Read sequence stops 3 residues before the CDR3 end, and the germline J gene provides the missing end. The chain links TRBV18 to TRBJ1-2; tentative D call: TRBD1 (6 bases). This CDR3 has 16 residues. Germline V gene lookup returns CDR1 KGHSH and CDR2 LQKENI. Trimming cost V 2 bases and J 6 bases, with 19 bases left between them. The DNA read from the CDR3 is TGTGCCAGCTCACCATTAGGGGGGGACCGCCCCCATGGC. Translation: CASSPLGGDRPHG. The CDR3 in its entirety is CASSPLGGDRPHGYTF.

This clone appeared many times. The CDR3 goes on 3 residues after the read ends, and that part is filled in from the germline J gene. V usage is TRBV20-1 and J usage is TRBJ2-2; a weak D match, TRBD1 (6 bases). The CDR3 has 11 amino acids. V was trimmed by 8 bases and J by 5 bases, leaving 9 bases between them. Germline CDR1 and CDR2: DFQATT and SNEGSKA (reference sequence). CDR3 in amino acids: CSTGKTGELFF. The part of the CDR3 DNA that was read is TGCAGTACAGGGAAAACCGGGGAG.

Ten or more counts support this clone. The observed sequence ends 3 residues before the CDR3 terminus, with the missing tail filled in from the germline J gene. This sequence joins TRBV19 and TRBJ1-3, with unresolved D. Trimming cost V 3 bases and J 0 bases, with 12 bases left between them. The CDR3 has 16 residues. Germline-derived CDR1 and CDR2 are LNHDA and SQIVND (reference sequence). CDR3 loop: CASSMLRLLSGNTIYF. The CDR3 DNA, read in part, is TGTGCCAGTAGTATGTTGCGGTTACTCTCTGGAAACACC.

This clone was observed at least ten times. The CDR3 is cut off 3 residues early in the read; its end comes from the germline J gene. The chain links TRBV19 to TRBJ1-1; D gene ambiguous. The V gene's germline CDR1 is LNHDA and CDR2 SQIVND (reference sequence). The CDR3 loop spans 15 amino acids. The V and J ends lost 4 bases and 1 base respectively, with 13 bases between them. The CDR3 sequence is CASSTSRFSNTEAFF. CDR3 DNA (partial): TGTGCCAGTAGTACCTCTCGGTTTTCGAACACTGAA. The full variable domain, completed using reference TRBV19 and TRBJ1-1, is DGGITQSPKYLFRKEGQNVTLSCEQNLNHDAMYWYRQDPGQGLRLIYYSQIVNDFQKGDIAEGYSVSREKKESFPLTVTSAQKNPTAFYLCASSTSRFSNTEAFFGQGTRLTVV.

This clone was recorded many times. The CDR3 end lies 3 residues beyond the end of the read and is filled in from the germline J gene. The chain employs TRBV7-2 and TRBJ2-1; a possible D gene is TRBD1 (5 bases). This CDR3 comprises 15 residues. Germline-derived CDR1 and CDR2 are SGHTA and FQGNSA. Trimming removed 6 bases at V and 3 bases at J, with 15 bases between. This CDR3 is CASRVKGLGYNEQFF. The part of the CDR3 DNA that was read is TGTGCCAGCAGGGTTAAGGGGCTAGGCTACAATGAG.

This clone has only a few counts. One base away lies a much larger clone, so this may be a sequencing read error. The CDR3 goes on 3 residues after the read ends, and that part is filled in from the germline J gene. The chain employs TRBV19 and TRBJ1-6; the D gene is possibly TRBD1 (5 bases). Germline V gene data show CDR1 as LNHDA and CDR2 as SQIVND (reference sequence). The length of the CDR3 is 16 residues. CDR3 amino acids: CATSFGASDSSSPLHF. The sequenced CDR3 bases are TGTGCCACTAGTTTTGGTGCATCCGACAGTTCCTCACCC.

The table lists this clone with many counts. The read stops 3 residues short of the end of the CDR3; the missing end is completed from the germline J gene. This chain uses TRBV20-1 with TRBJ2-1; 15 bases fit TRBD2. The CDR3 is made up of 18 amino acids. CDR1 DFQATT and CDR2 SNEGSKA come from the germline V gene (reference sequence). V shed 6 bases and J 8 bases; nucleotides not matched to a gene: 17. CDR3 DNA, as far as it was read: TGCAGTGCCCGAACCTTTAGGACTAGCGGGAGGGGAGGCGATGAG. Its translation is CSARTFRTSGRGGDE. In full, the CDR3 is CSARTFRTSGRGGDEQFF.

This clone was counted at least ten times. The read ends 3 residues shy of where the CDR3 ends; the end is completed using the germline J gene. The V and J genes are TRBV5-1 and TRBJ2-5; tentative D call: TRBD1 (6 bases). V lost 3 bases, J lost 5 bases, and 20 bases lay in between. This CDR3 comprises 16 residues. Germline loops: CDR1 SGHRS, CDR2 YFSETQ. The CDR3 protein is CASSYASRGGMETQYF. Incomplete CDR3 DNA: TGCGCCAGCAGCTATGCCTCACGAGGGGGAATGGAGACC. Based on the CDR3 plus reference TRBV5-1 and TRBJ2-5, the full variable domain is KAGVTQTPRYLIKTRGQQVTLSCSPISGHRSVSWYQQTPGQGLQFLFEYFSETQRNKGNFPGRFSGRQFSNSRSEMNVSTLELGDSALYLCASSYASRGGMETQYFGPGTRLLVL.

This clone was seen ten or more times. The CDR3 end is not reached by the read, which stops 3 residues before it; the germline J gene fills it in. The rearrangement joins TRBV11-3 to TRBJ2-1; tentatively, D is TRBD2 (5 bases). From germline, CDR1 is SGHNT and CDR2 YENEEA. The CDR3 length is 15 residues. The V and J ends lost 5 bases and 4 bases respectively, with 15 bases between them. The CDR3 reads CASSHPRGRYNEQFF. The DNA read from the CDR3 is TGTGCCAGCAGCCACCCTCGGGGAAGATACAATGAG.

This clone appeared many times. The CDR3 bases that were read are TGTGCCAGCAGCTTGGTGACCCAAATCGGGTATGGC. This translates into CASSLVTQIGYG. From start to end, the CDR3 is CASSLVTQIGYGYTF. The rearrangement uses TRBV5-6 and TRBJ1-2; D not resolved. The missing CDR3 end, 3 residues past where the read stops, is filled in from the germline J gene. V dropped 0 bases and J dropped 5 bases, with 14 bases sitting between them. This CDR3 contains 15 residues. From germline, CDR1 is SGHDT and CDR2 YYEEEE. The full variable domain, completed using reference TRBV5-6 and TRBJ1-2, is DAGVTQSPTHLIKTRGQQVTLRCSPKSGHDTVSWYQQALGQGPQFIFQYYEEEERQRGNFPDRFSGHQFPNYSSELNVNALLLGDSALYLCASSLVTQIGYGYTFGSGTRLTVV.

There are many counts of this clone. The read comes to an end 3 residues before the CDR3 does, leaving the germline J gene to fill in the end. V and J are TRBV5-1 and TRBJ2-2, with 12 bases matching TRBD2. The CDR3 extends over 16 amino acids. The germline V gene encodes CDR1 SGHRS and CDR2 YFSETQ. After removal of 4 bases from V and 1 base from J, the junction contained 2 bases not matched to a gene. The CDR3 loop reads CASSPGLAGNTGELFF. The DNA read from the CDR3 is TGCGCCAGCAGCCCGGGACTAGCGGGGAACACCGGGGAG.

This clone was recorded many times. The read ends 3 residues shy of where the CDR3 ends; the end is completed using the germline J gene. The gene calls are TRBV10-1 and TRBJ1-2, with TRBD1 identical over 9 bases. The J segment lost 4 bases and the V segment lost 4 bases, leaving 10 bases of the junction unmatched. The CDR3 has 16 amino acids. Germline V gene lookup returns CDR1 WNHNN and CDR2 SYGVQD (reference sequence). The CDR3 here is CASSAGQGKDSYGYTF. The CDR3 DNA, read in part, is TGCGCCAGCAGTGCGGGACAGGGAAAGGATTCCTATGGC.

This clone has at least ten counts. With the read ending 3 residues before the CDR3 end, the germline J gene is used to fill in that end. The genes are TRBV4-2 and TRBJ2-2; perhaps TRBD1 as D (5 bases). The germline V gene encodes CDR1 LGHNA and CDR2 YNFKEQ. The CDR3 is 15 residues long. The CDR3 sequence: CASSPGQGENEKLFF. The DNA read from the CDR3 is TGTGCCAGCAGCCCCGGGCAGGGTGAAAATGAAAAG.

This clone was counted at least ten times. The sequence runs out 3 residues before the end of the CDR3; the remainder is reconstructed from the germline J gene. The gene calls are TRBV19 and TRBJ1-5; D might be TRBD1 (5 bases). Germline V gene lookup returns CDR1 LNHDA and CDR2 SQIVND (reference sequence). The CDR3 length is 15 residues. V dropped 1 base and J dropped 3 bases, with 10 bases sitting between them. CDR3: CASSIVRAHNQPQHF. The CDR3 bases that were read are TGTGCCAGTAGTATAGTCAGGGCTCACAATCAGCCC.

This clone occurred many times. With the read ending 3 residues before the CDR3 end, the germline J gene is used to fill in that end. J is TRBJ2-1 and V is TRBV5-6; 9 nucleotides agree with TRBD2. V trimming: 4 bases; J trimming: 7 bases; junction bases outside the gene matches: 9. CDR3 size: 15 residues. The germline CDR1 and CDR2 sequences are SGHDT and YYEEEE. The DNA read from the CDR3 is TGTGCCAGCAGCCACGGACTAGCGCAGGAGAATGAG. Its protein product is CASSHGLAQENE. The full CDR3 sequence reads CASSHGLAQENEQFF.

This clone came up many times. CDR3: CASSQPGGGVGYTF. The part of the CDR3 DNA that was read is TGTGCCAGCAGCCAGCCCGGGGGAGGAGTCGGC. This chain links TRBV11-2 with TRBJ1-2, with D possibly TRBD1 on 5 matching bases. The read is 3 residues too short to cover the CDR3 end, so that end is filled in from the germline J gene. This CDR3 comprises 14 residues. Germline CDR1 is SGHAT and CDR2 is FQNNGV.

This clone was seen ten or more times. The sequenced fragment ends 3 residues before the CDR3 boundary, so the rest is inferred from the germline J gene. The rearrangement links TRBV30 to TRBJ2-2, with 8 bases fitting TRBD1. CDR3 length: 14 residues. CDR1 and CDR2 (germline): GTSNPN, SVGIG (reference sequence). The CDR3 is CAWRVGTGAEKLFF. CDR3 DNA, as far as it was read: TGTGCCTGGAGGGTTGGGACAGGAGCCGAAAAG.

This clone was counted at least ten times. The read ends 3 residues early relative to the CDR3; the germline J gene fills the gap. This rearrangement joins TRBV5-1 to TRBJ1-6, with TRBD1 matching 9 bases. The CDR3 is 17 residues long. Trimming removed 0 bases from V and 10 bases from J; junction bases left unmatched: 11. Per germline, CDR1 SGHRS and CDR2 YFSETQ. The CDR3 bases that were read are TGCGCCAGCAGCTTGGAACAGACAGGGGGAGTGGGGTCACCC. Its protein is CASSLEQTGGVGSP. The whole CDR3 sequence reads CASSLEQTGGVGSPLHF.

In this sample, this clone turned up many times. With the read ending 3 residues before the CDR3 end, the germline J gene is used to fill in that end. The rearrangement joins TRBV19 to TRBJ2-1; D gene ambiguous. V gave up 2 bases and J gave up 6 bases, with 8 bases separating them. This CDR3 has 13 residues. The germline gives CDR1 LNHDA, CDR2 SQIVND (reference sequence). CDR3 loop: CASSISRLNEQFF. The sequenced CDR3 bases are TGTGCCAGTAGTATATCCCGTCTCAATGAG.